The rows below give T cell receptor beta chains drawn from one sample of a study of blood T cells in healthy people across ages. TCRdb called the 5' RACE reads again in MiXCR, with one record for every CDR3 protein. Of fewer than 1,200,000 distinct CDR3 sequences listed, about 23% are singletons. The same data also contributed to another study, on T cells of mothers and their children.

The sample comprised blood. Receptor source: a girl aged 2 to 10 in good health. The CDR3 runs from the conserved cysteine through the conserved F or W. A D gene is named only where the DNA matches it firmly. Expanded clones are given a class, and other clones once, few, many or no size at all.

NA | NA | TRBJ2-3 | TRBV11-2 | TGTGCCAGCAGCTTAACCACCTTTGGCACAGATACGCAGTATTTT | CASSLTTFGTDTQYF
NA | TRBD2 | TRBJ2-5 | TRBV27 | TGTGCCAGCAGTAACGGGGGGACCCAAGAGACCCAGTACTTC | CASSNGGTQETQYF
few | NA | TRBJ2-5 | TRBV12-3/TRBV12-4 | TGTGCCAGCAGTTGGGGGGCTGGGGAGACCCAGTACTTC | CASSWGAGETQYF
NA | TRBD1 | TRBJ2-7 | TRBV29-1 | TGCAGCGTCGCCCAGGACAGGAAAATCTACGAGCAGTACTTC | CSVAQDRKIYEQYF
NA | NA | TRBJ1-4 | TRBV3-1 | TGTGCCAGCAGCAGACAGGCTAATGAAAAACTGTTTTTT | CASSRQANEKLFF
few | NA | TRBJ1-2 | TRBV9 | TGTGCCAGCAGCGTAGGTGGGGGAGATGGCTACACCTTC | CASSVGGGDGYTF
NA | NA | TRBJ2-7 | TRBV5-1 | TGCGCCAGCAGCCCTAGGGTTGAGCGGCCCTCCTACGAGCAGTACTTC | CASSPRVERPSYEQYF
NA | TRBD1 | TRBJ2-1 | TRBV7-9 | TGTGCCAGCAGCTTATTGTCCCAGCGGACAGGGACCTACAATGAGCAGTTCTTC | CASSLLSQRTGTYNEQFF
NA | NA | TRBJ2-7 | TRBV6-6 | TGTGCCAGCAGCCCGACAACCCGCGAGCAGTACTTC | CASSPTTREQYF
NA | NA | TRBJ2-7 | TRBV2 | TGTGCCAGCAAATCTCCTCCCGAGCAGTACTTC | CASKSPPEQYF
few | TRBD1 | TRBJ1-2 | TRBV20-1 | TGCAGTGCTAGAACTCAGGGGGGCGGCTACACCTTC | CSARTQGGGYTF
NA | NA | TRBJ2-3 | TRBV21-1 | TGTGCCACCTCCGGGACAGGGCTGGGTGGACCTAGCACAGATACGCAGTATTTT | CATSGTGLGGPSTDTQYF
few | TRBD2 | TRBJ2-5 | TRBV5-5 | TGTGCCAGCAGCTTGAGGCTAGCGGACGACTGGGAGACCCAGTACTTC | CASSLRLADDWETQYF
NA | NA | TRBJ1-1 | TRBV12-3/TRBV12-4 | TGTGCCAGCAGATCCATGACAGTGCTGATGAACACTGAAGCTTTCTTT | CASRSMTVLMNTEAFF
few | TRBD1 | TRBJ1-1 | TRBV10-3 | TGTGCCATCACCGCGACAGGGATAGACACTGAAGCTTTCTTT | CAITATGIDTEAFF
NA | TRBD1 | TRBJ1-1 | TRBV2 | TGTGCCAGCAGTGAAGCGACAGGGCGGAACACTGAAGCTTTCTTT | CASSEATGRNTEAFF
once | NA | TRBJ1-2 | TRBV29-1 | TGCAGCGTTTTGAAGGAATATGGCTACACCTTC | CSVLKEYGYTF
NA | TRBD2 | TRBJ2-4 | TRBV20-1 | TGCAGTGCCGGCGGGGGGGGGCCGGGAAACATTCAGTACTTC | CSAGGGGPGNIQYF
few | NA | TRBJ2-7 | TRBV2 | TGTGCCAGCAGCGCCCCGCGGTATTACGAGCAGTACTTC | CASSAPRYYEQYF
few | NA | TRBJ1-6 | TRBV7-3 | TGTGCCAGCAGCGATACCGGGACCCCGGGAGGAGGGTCACCCCTCCACTTT | CASSDTGTPGGGSPLHF